This TCR beta chain was sequenced for a study of T cells in Graves' hyperthyroidism and ophthalmopathy. The CDR3 runs 16 residues. Looked up from germline, CDR1 is LGHNA and CDR2 is YNFKEQ. V shed 11 bases and J shed 1 base, with 21 bases lying between them. Diagnosis relied on clinical symptoms, serum thyroxine and TRAb, thyroid ultrasound and orbital computed tomography. Authors of the study amplified TCR beta CDR3 regions from RNA transcripts. First-round RT-PCR with HTBI primers amplified the TCR CDR3 region. TCRdb passed the multiplex PCR reads through MiXCR, listing each CDR3 protein once. The table shows hundreds of thousands of distinct CDR3 sequences, with over 10% occurring only once.

Sequenced input: blood. The V gene is TRBV4-2, the J gene TRBJ2-1, with D maybe TRBD2 (6 bases). The TCR sequence derives from a young woman with Graves' hyperthyroidism. The CDR3 reads CAVAEGHLGSYNEQFF. The DNA for the CDR3 is TGTGCCGTCGCGGAGGGCCATCTCGGGTCCTACAATGAGCAGTTCTTC.